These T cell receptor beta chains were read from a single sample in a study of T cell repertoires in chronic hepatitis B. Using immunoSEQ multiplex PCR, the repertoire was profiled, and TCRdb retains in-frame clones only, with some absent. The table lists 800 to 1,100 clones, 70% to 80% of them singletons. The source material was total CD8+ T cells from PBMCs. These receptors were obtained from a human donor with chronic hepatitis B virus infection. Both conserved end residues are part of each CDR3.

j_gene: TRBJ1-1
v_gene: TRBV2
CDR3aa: CASGSGTEAFF

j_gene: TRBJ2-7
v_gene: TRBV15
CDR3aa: CATSSSSSAHEQYF

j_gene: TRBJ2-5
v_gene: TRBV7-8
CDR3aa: CASSPGGAGGWETQYF

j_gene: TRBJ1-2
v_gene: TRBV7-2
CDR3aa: CASSLAPAGPPGGYTF

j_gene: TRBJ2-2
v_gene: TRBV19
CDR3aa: CASSMAGEATGELFF

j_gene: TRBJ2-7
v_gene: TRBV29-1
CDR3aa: CSATGTGSYEQYF

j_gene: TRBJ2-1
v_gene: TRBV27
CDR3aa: CASRASGYYNEQFF

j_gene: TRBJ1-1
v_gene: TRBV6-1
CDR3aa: CASSDQGAEAFF

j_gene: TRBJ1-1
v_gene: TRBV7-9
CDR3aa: CASSSTTGLNTEAFF

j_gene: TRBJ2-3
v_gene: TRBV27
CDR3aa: CASSPEWRYFTDTQYF

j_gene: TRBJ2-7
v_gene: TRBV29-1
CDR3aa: CSVEGTNAYEQYF

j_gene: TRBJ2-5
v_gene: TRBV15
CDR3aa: CATSRDRYQETQYF

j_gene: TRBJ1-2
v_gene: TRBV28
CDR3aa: CASSHDPRDRAVYGYTF

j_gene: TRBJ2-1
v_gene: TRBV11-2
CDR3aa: CASSLQGLEQFF

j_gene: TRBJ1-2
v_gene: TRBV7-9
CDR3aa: CASSPPTGQAYGYTF

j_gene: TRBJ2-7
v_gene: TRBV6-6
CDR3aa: CASSYSLAGSRREQYF

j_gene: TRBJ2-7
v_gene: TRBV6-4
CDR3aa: CASSDGTSGSYEQYF

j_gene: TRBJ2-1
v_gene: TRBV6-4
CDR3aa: CASSDSPSGNEQFF

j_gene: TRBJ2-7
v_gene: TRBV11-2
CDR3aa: CASSFSGRAFLEQYF

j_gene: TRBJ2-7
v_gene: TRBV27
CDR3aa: CASSTSGGGREQYF

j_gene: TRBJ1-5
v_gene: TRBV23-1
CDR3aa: CASSLGTKKRGNQPQHF

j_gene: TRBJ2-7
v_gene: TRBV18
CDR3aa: CASSSTGPTYEQYF

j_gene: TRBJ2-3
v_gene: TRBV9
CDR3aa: CASSVGSGADTQYF

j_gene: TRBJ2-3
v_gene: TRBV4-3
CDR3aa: CASSQAMASEDTQYF

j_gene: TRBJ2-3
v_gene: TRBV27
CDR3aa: CASHGLGASNEGQYF

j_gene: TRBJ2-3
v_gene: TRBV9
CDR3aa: CASSVGGASSSDTQYF

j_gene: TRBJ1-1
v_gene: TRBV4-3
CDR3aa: CASSQDGGGEAFF

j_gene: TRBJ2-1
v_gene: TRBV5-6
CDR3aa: CASSLVGFNEQFF

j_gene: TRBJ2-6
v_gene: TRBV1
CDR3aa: CTSRANSLCQSRANVLTF

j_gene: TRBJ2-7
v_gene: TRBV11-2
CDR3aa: CASSLIVLAGSYEQYF

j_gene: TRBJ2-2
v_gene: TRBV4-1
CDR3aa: CASSVGTGELFF

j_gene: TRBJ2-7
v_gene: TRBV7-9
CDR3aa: CASSPLSGEQYF

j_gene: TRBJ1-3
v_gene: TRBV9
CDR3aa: CASSGPSGNTIYF

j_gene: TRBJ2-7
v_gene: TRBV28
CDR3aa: CASALPLGLSYEQYF

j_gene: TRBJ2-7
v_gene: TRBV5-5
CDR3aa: CASSFQNSYEQYF

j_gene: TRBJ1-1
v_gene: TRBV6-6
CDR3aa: CASNQGEGFHKAFF

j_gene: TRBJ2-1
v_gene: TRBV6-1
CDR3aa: CASSELAGGYNEQFF

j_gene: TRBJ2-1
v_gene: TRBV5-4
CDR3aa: CASSYKAGGPYNEQFF

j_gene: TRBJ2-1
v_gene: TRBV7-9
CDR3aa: CASSFWVNEQFF